The rows below give T cell receptor beta chains drawn from one sample of a study of T cells in Graves' hyperthyroidism and ophthalmopathy. TCRdb independently ran MiXCR on the multiplex PCR reads; one entry per CDR3 protein. This table has roughly 150,000 distinct CDR3 sequences, less than 10% appearing once. Sequencing was done on a sample of blood. Every receptor here comes from a woman between 18 and 30 years old with Graves' hyperthyroidism that later progressed to Graves' ophthalmopathy. Each CDR3 is given without its conserved first and last residue.

TRBV7-9,ASSFPDRSEQY
TRBV15,ATSYPLADTYEQY
TRBV20-1,SAPRTGGYEQY
TRBV19,ASSTQTGDYGYT
TRBV19,ATQKRGAHYEQY
TRBV10-3,AISSSPGRQRIYQPQH
TRBV25-1,ASSGSWGGREAF
TRBV2,ASSELGPGDTDTQY
TRBV6-1,ASSEAGGHNEQF
TRBV20-1,SAPGPWNEQY
TRBV3-1,ASSHDRQFYEQY
TRBV15,ATSRDREYYNSPLH
TRBV12-3/TRBV12-4,ASSLAGGGYGYT
TRBV20-1,SAGGQGAFNEQF
TRBV12-3/TRBV12-4,ASSLVSGGDETQY
TRBV6-1,ASSTGGVGYSNQPQH
TRBV19,ASKGRLWDTEAF
TRBV12-3/TRBV12-4,ASGDNEQF
TRBV27,ASSLGRLEGGELF
TRBV20-1,SARDSRGQGTYNEQF
TRBV6-2/TRBV6-3,ASRQYIGLAKNEQF
TRBV7-9,ASSRGANTGELF
TRBV4-2,ASGTPDSNQPQH
TRBV14,ASSLGGASTDTQY
TRBV5-8,ASSLGSGTGGDEQF
TRBV19,ASRTGPDYNEQF
TRBV5-1,ASSLAPGEETQY
TRBV28,ASSFAGDSYEQY
TRBV27,ASSLPTSDNTGELF
TRBV12-5,ASGLRIQGDEAF
TRBV7-9,ASSMASYEQY
TRBV6-1,ASSDGLAGGVYEQF
TRBV2,ASNGAASTDTQY
TRBV30,AWMTDEKGPQY
TRBV14,ASSQVQTPEAF
TRBV5-4,ASSAGNPNTGELF
TRBV7-2,ASSIRTSGSVNEQF
TRBV7-9,ASSLARREGFFHEQY
TRBV7-8,ASSIRGQPNYGYT
TRBV7-9,ASSYKRGIQETQY
TRBV30,AWSATALNTGELF
TRBV2,ASSHTGGGNTIY
TRBV12-3/TRBV12-4,ASSPDPSYNSPLH
TRBV5-8,ASSFGQYRAGGANVLT
TRBV12-3/TRBV12-4,ASSYRGASTDTQY
TRBV6-6,ASSYNRDRNQPQH